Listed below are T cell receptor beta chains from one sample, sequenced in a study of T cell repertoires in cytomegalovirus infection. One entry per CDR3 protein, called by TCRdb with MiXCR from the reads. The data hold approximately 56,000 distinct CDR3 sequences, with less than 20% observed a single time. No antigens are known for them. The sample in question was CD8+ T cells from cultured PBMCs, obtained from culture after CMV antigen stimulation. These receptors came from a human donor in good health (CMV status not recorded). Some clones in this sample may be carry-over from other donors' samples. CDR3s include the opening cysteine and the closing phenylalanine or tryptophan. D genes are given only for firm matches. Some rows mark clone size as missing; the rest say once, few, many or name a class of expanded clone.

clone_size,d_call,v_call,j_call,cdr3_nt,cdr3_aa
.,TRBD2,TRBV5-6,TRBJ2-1,TGTGCCAGCAGCAAAAGCGGGGTGCCCGCCGGGAATGAGCAGTTCTTC,CASSKSGVPAGNEQFF
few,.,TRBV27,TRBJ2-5,TGTGCCAGCAGTTCTACAGGGAATCAAGAGACCCAGTACTTC,CASSSTGNQETQYF
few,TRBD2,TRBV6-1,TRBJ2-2,TGTGCCAGCAGCCACGCAGGCGGGGGATATACCGGGGAGCTGTTTTTT,CASSHAGGGYTGELFF
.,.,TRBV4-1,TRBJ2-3,TGCGCCAGCAGCCAAGTGTGGCGGAGCACAGATACGCAGTATTTT,CASSQVWRSTDTQYF
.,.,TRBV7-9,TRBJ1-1,TGTGCCAGCAGCTTAGGAGGGGTTGAAGCTTTCTTT,CASSLGGVEAFF
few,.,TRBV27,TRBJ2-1,TGTGCCAGCAGTTTATCTGGCTCCTACAATGAGCAGTTCTTC,CASSLSGSYNEQFF
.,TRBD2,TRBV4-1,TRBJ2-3,TGCGCCAGCAGCCAAGAGGGACTAGCGGGGATTTTCGGTCGGTGGGATACGCAGTATTTT,CASSQEGLAGIFGRWDTQYF
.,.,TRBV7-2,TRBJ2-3,TGTGCCAGCATCCTTAGGGATATTGGAGCAGATACGCAGTATTTT,CASILRDIGADTQYF
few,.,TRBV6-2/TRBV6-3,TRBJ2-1,TGTGCCAGCAGTTACCCCGGGCAGGAGATAGTCGATACCTACAATGAGCAGTTCTTC,CASSYPGQEIVDTYNEQFF
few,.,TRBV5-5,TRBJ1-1,TGTGCCAGCAGCCAAATGGGTAACACTGAAGCTTTCTTT,CASSQMGNTEAFF
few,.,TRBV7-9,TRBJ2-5,TGTGCCAGCAGCTTATCAGTTGGGTTGGAGGAGACCCAGTACTTC,CASSLSVGLEETQYF
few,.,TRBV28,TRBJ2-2,TGTGCCAGCATAGGGGGGGCCGTCGGGGAGCTGTTTTTT,CASIGGAVGELFF
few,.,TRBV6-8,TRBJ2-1,TGTGCCAGCAGTTTCGGTGGGGGAGATGAGCAGTTCTTC,CASSFGGGDEQFF
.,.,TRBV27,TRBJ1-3,TGTGCCAGCAGCTCCCTCGAACCCGACACCATATATTTT,CASSSLEPDTIYF
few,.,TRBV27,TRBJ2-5,TGTGCCAGCAGTTTAACGGAGACCCAGTACTTC,CASSLTETQYF
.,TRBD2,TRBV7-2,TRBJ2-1,TGTGCCAGCAGCTTTTCTAGCGGGGGGCTCAATGAGCAGTTCTTC,CASSFSSGGLNEQFF
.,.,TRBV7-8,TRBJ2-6,TGTGCCAGCAGCCCTAGGGGGAGGAGTGGGGCCAACGTCCTGACTTTC,CASSPRGRSGANVLTF